The 6 T cell receptor beta chains listed next were all sequenced from one sample in a study of Graves' ophthalmopathy and Graves' hyperthyroidism. The authors amplified TCR beta CDR3 regions from RNA transcripts. Amplification began with first-round RT-PCR using HTBI primers, then second-round multiplex PCR was performed. TCRdb reprocessed the multiplex PCR reads with MiXCR, giving one entry per CDR3 protein. The sample consists of about 410,000 distinct CDR3 sequences, about 17% of them appearing once. The sequenced sample was peripheral blood. These receptor sequences come from a woman aged 18-29 years with Graves' ophthalmopathy.

This clonotype showed up many times. The V and J genes are TRBV28 and TRBJ2-2; TRBD1 matches 8 bases. The V segment lost 5 bases and the J segment 6 bases; nucleotides outside the gene matches: 20. The germline gives CDR1 MDHEN, CDR2 SYDVKM. The CDR3 runs to 19 residues. The CDR3 sequence is CASSHLGQGNIHRAGELFF. CDR3 nucleotides: TGTGCCAGCAGTCACCTTGGACAGGGTAATATCCATCGGGCCGGGGAGCTGTTTTTT.

This clonotype appeared many times. This sequence joins TRBV5-1 and TRBJ1-2, with D perhaps matching TRBD1 (6 bases). The CDR3 contains 13 residues. V was pared by 2 bases and J by 7 bases, with 12 bases between. The germline V gene has CDR1 SGHRS and CDR2 YFSETQ. The CDR3 spells CASSFEGVSGYTF. The CDR3 coding sequence is TGCGCCAGCAGCTTTGAGGGGGTCTCTGGCTACACCTTC. The variable domain in full, completed from reference TRBV5-1 and TRBJ1-2, reads KAGVTQTPRYLIKTRGQQVTLSCSPISGHRSVSWYQQTPGQGLQFLFEYFSETQRNKGNFPGRFSGRQFSNSRSEMNVSTLELGDSALYLCASSFEGVSGYTFGSGTRLTVV.

In this sample, this clonotype turned up many times. V is TRBV7-2 and J is TRBJ2-7; possibly TRBD2 for D (7 bases). The CDR3 extends over 13 amino acids. Per the germline V gene, CDR1 is SGHTA and CDR2 is FQGNSA. V lost 6 bases to trimming and J lost 6 bases, with 15 bases between them. For the CDR3, the DNA is TGTGCCAGCAGTATCGGGGGGCTCTCCGAGCAGTACTTC. It yields the protein CASSIGGLSEQYF.

The gene calls are TRBV30 and TRBJ2-7, with TRBD1 matching 11 bases. Germline CDR1 is GTSNPN and CDR2 is SVGIG (reference sequence). This CDR3 has 14 residues. The ends lost 1 base at V and 7 bases at J; junction bases unmatched: 6. The CDR3 sequence is CAWSEGQGAREQYF. CDR3 DNA: TGTGCCTGGAGTGAAGGACAGGGGGCGAGGGAGCAGTACTTC.

This clonotype was picked up many times. This chain links TRBV29-1 with TRBJ1-3; D not certain. Looked up from germline, CDR1 is SQVTM and CDR2 is ANQGSEA. The CDR3 is made up of 12 amino acids. V was shortened by 3 bases and J by 7 bases, with 10 bases between the two germline ends. This chain's CDR3 is CSVEGFFNTIYF. In DNA, the CDR3 is TGCAGCGTTGAGGGATTTTTCAACACCATATATTTT.

Remarks on this clonotype: This could be a read error, since a much larger clone is one nucleotide away. No DNA is shown, since the ends of the CDR3 on it are uncertain; the CDR3 is the one TCRdb lists. The chain couples TRBV19 to TRBJ1-2; no check of the table's D call, TRBD1, against the DNA was made. Germline CDR1 is LNHDA and CDR2 is SQIVND (reference sequence). The CDR3 contains 12 residues when both ends are counted. CDR3 amino acids: CASAGGLYGCTF.